Listed below are T cell receptor beta chains from one sample, sequenced in a study of PD-L1 blockade in urothelial cancer. Repertoires were generated with immunoSEQ multiplex PCR, while TCRdb's copy carries only in-frame clones and drops some. Here the sample spans 60,000 to 75,000 clones, less than 90% being singletons. The sequencing used PBMCs, collected around atezolizumab (anti-PD-L1) treatment. The receptors stem from a woman aged 70-85 years with urothelial cancer. The CDR3 runs from the conserved cysteine through the conserved F or W.

V gene: TRBV5-5; CDR3 protein: CASSLELAGGQDTQYF
V gene: TRBV11-2; CDR3 protein: CASSHLSGRGPGELFF
V gene: TRBV7-9; CDR3 protein: CASSPEGGLRHGYTF
V gene: TRBV2; CDR3 protein: CASSLRLREQYF
V gene: TRBV7-9; CDR3 protein: CASSFTGTGGEKLFF
V gene: TRBV10-3; CDR3 protein: CAISEWRDTEAFF
V gene: TRBV4-2; CDR3 protein: CASSRRTTGTYEQYF
V gene: TRBV5-1; CDR3 protein: CASSLNGAVQETQYF
V gene: TRBV4-2; CDR3 protein: CASSQDRRGLAGVADTQYF
V gene: TRBV5-1; CDR3 protein: CASRLAGTTFTEQYF
V gene: TRBV27; CDR3 protein: CASRTILNSPLHF
V gene: TRBV14; CDR3 protein: CASSRGLAGRLYEQFF
V gene: TRBV7-2; CDR3 protein: CASSVPYSGTATYEQYF
V gene: TRBV7-8; CDR3 protein: CASSLGGASGGQETQYF
V gene: TRBV6-5; CDR3 protein: CASGPAVNQPQHF
V gene: TRBV7-8; CDR3 protein: CASSTLGGGEKLFF
V gene: TRBV10-2; CDR3 protein: CASSESMSGGADEQFF
V gene: TRBV9; CDR3 protein: CASSSTGGAASTDTQYF
V gene: TRBV10-3; CDR3 protein: CAIRQGANTEAFF
V gene: TRBV18; CDR3 protein: CASSPPSRGYGYTF
V gene: TRBV5-6; CDR3 protein: CASSLSAYEQYF
V gene: TRBV5-4; CDR3 protein: CASIDREANEQFF
V gene: TRBV18; CDR3 protein: CASSPNTGEEKLFF
V gene: TRBV9; CDR3 protein: CASSVGWGPHYEQYF
V gene: TRBV27; CDR3 protein: CASSPGGTGSYEQYF
V gene: TRBV29-1; CDR3 protein: CSVAGLSGNTIYF
V gene: TRBV21-1; CDR3 protein: CASSTSLRVVTYEQYF
V gene: TRBV6-4; CDR3 protein: CASSAFDRGLWYEQYF
V gene: TRBV29-1; CDR3 protein: CSVGQGMNYGYTF
V gene: TRBV28; CDR3 protein: CASSSFRGLFNQETQYF
V gene: TRBV2; CDR3 protein: CASSESPTGDTEAFF